The TCR beta chain under discussion was sequenced for a study of circulating tumor DNA in untreated peripheral T-cell lymphoma. Findings of the study overall: In around 80% of patients, tumor-specific clonotypes were identified.

This clone has only a few counts. The antigen is undetermined. This CDR3 spans 15 amino acids. Per the germline V gene, CDR1 is MNHGY and CDR2 is SAAAGT. The junction had 12 bases not matched to a gene; V was cut back by 6 bases and J by 7 bases. Measured with immunoSEQ multiplex PCR; TCRdb has only the in-frame clones, and not every one. The top ten hold about 2.1% of the sample, which has several thousand clones, about 82% seen once. Tumor tissue was collected at baseline, before treatment began. The sequence came from a human donor with peripheral T-cell lymphoma. The sample was tumor tissue. The V and J genes are TRBV6-8 and TRBJ2-3, with 8 bases aligning to TRBD2. The CDR3 is CASSIAGPPTNTQYF. The CDR3 DNA reads TGTGCCAGCAGCATAGCGGGACCACCTACGAATACGCAGTATTTT.